The 9 T cell receptor beta chains presented below share a single source sample, sequenced in a study of shared T cell receptors in the human thymus. Here immunoSEQ multiplex PCR was the method, and the copy in TCRdb shows in-frame clones only, minus some. Of some 700,000 clones in the sample, more than 75% were seen once. These data were also reused for a study on human thymus T cells.

The sequenced material came from thymocytes. Every receptor here comes from a boy younger than two with a congenital heart defect.

The rearrangement links TRBV11-3 to TRBJ1-1; D not certain. CDR3 size: 14 residues. CDR1 is SGHNT and CDR2 is YENEEA in the germline V gene. V was clipped by 5 bases and J by 2 bases, with 12 bases between them. CDR3 bases: TGTGCCAGCAGCCGCCTCGGTCTTAACACTGAAGCTTTCTTT. Translation: CASSRLGLNTEAFF.

The chain is built from TRBV9 and TRBJ1-3; the D gene is possibly TRBD1 (6 bases). The CDR3 spans 17 residues. Germline lookup yields CDR1 SGDLS and CDR2 YYNGEE. Trimming pared 4 bases from V and 2 bases from J, leaving 19 bases between. The CDR3: CASSPRTPGEPGNTIYF. DNA for the CDR3: TGTGCCAGCAGCCCTAGAACCCCAGGGGAGCCTGGAAACACCATATATTTT.

The rearrangement joins TRBV11-2 to TRBJ2-3, with 8 positions matching TRBD1. V was clipped by 2 bases and J by 2 bases; unmatched bases: 15. This CDR3 has 19 amino acids. Germline lookup yields CDR1 SGHAT and CDR2 FQNNGV. CDR3 protein: CASSLIRDQDRVSTDTQYF. The CDR3 nucleotides read TGTGCCAGCAGCTTAATTCGTGACCAGGACAGGGTGTCCACAGATACGCAGTATTTT.

The chain couples TRBV6-5 to TRBJ2-1; 14 bases are a match to TRBD2. The CDR3 loop spans 15 amino acids. V gave up 6 bases and J gave up 7 bases; unmatched junction bases: 5. Germline V gene data show CDR1 as MNHEY and CDR2 as SVGAGI. The CDR3 sequence: CASRLGLAGGNEQFF. The DNA for the CDR3 is TGTGCCAGCAGGTTAGGACTAGCGGGAGGTAATGAGCAGTTCTTC.

This chain joins TRBV11-3 and TRBJ2-2, with 8 bases that match TRBD2. Germline V gene sequence: CDR1 SGHNT, CDR2 YENEEA. The junction had 8 bases not matched to a gene; V was cut back by 5 bases and J by 3 bases. The CDR3 loop spans 16 amino acids. CDR3 region: CASSPTRGGYTGELFF. The DNA for the CDR3 is TGTGCCAGCAGCCCGACCCGGGGGGGTTACACCGGGGAGCTGTTTTTT.

The rearrangement uses TRBV27 and TRBJ2-2; 10 nucleotides agree with TRBD2. CDR1 and CDR2 from the germline V gene are MNHEY and SMNVEV (reference sequence). Unmatched junction bases numbered 18, after V lost 6 bases and J lost 5 bases. This CDR3 spans 19 amino acids. For the CDR3, the DNA is TGTGCCAGCAGGGGCGTGCCCTTACTAGCGGGAAGTGAGACCGGGGAGCTGTTTTTT. This sequence encodes CASRGVPLLAGSETGELFF.

The sample holds one count of this clone. CDR3 in DNA: TGTGCCAGCAGCTCCCAGGGGTCATACACAGATACGCAGTATTTT. Protein: CASSSQGSYTDTQYF. This chain joins TRBV11-2 and TRBJ2-3; a weak D match, TRBD1 (6 bases). The CDR3 is 15 amino acids. CDR1 SGHAT and CDR2 FQNNGV come from the germline V gene. Trimming removed 4 bases from V and 2 bases from J, with 13 bases in between.

The chain couples TRBV27 to TRBJ2-7, with D perhaps TRBD2 (5 bases). CDR1 and CDR2 (germline): MNHEY, SMNVEV (reference sequence). The V gene lost 2 bases and the J gene lost 6 bases, with 17 bases spanning the gap. The CDR3 consists of 15 residues. CDR3 nucleotides: TGTGCCAGCAGTTTAGTAGCGCCACCCCCCCTCGAGCAGTACTTC. Translated: CASSLVAPPPLEQYF.

V is TRBV6-1 and J is TRBJ2-1; 11 bases fit TRBD2. Germline-derived CDR1 and CDR2 are MNHNS and SASEGT. The CDR3 is 17 residues long. The trim removed 3 bases at V and 14 bases at J, leaving 18 bases unmatched. The CDR3 spells CASSDSRPIAGGPSKFF. The CDR3 nucleotides read TGTGCCAGCAGTGATTCCAGACCGATAGCGGGAGGGCCCTCCAAGTTCTTC.